The present entry profiles one TCR beta chain with its context. Its antigen is undetermined. The data are from a study of T cell repertoires in cytomegalovirus infection. In the study overall: The public TCR beta signatures pointed to both CMV infection and matching HLA type.

One entry per CDR3 protein, called by TCRdb with MiXCR from the reads. The sample records 150,000 to 200,000 distinct CDR3 sequences, 28% being singletons. Study-level results: The ex vivo response was dominated by HLA-C-restricted CMV-specific TCR beta clonotypes. Summed frequency of shared TCR beta families picked out CMV carriers who also had the relevant HLA.

Germline V gene lookup returns CDR1 MNHEY and CDR2 SVGAGI. This CDR3 has 14 amino acids. Trimming took off 10 bases at V and 2 bases at J, with 17 bases between the two ends. The TCR was taken from a human donor in good health (CMV status not recorded). Some clones in this sample may be carry-over from other donors' samples. Sample: PBMCs. V is TRBV6-5 and J is TRBJ1-2; D remains unclear. CDR3 bases: TGTGCCACCCTACAACCGGGCGGGAACTATGGCTACACCTTC. It translates to CATLQPGGNYGYTF.